Below, 13 T cell receptor beta chains from the same sample are listed, as sequenced in a study of T cells in Graves' hyperthyroidism and ophthalmopathy. There were TCR beta CDR3 regions amplified from RNA transcripts. HTBI primers were the set used in a first-round RT-PCR of the TCR CDR3. TCRdb redid the calling of the multiplex PCR reads with MiXCR, one entry per CDR3 protein. The sample has about 570,000 distinct CDR3 sequences, 40% to 55% seen once. The source material was peripheral blood or thyroid tissue (not recorded which). Receptor source: an adult woman with Graves' disease, either hyperthyroidism or ophthalmopathy (not recorded which).

The chain carries TRBV4-1 and TRBJ2-5; 7 bases fit TRBD2. Germline V CDR1 and CDR2: MGHRA, YSYEKL. CDR3 length equals 15 residues. Unmatched junction bases numbered 7, after V lost 4 bases and J lost 2 bases. In DNA form, the CDR3 reads TGCGCCAGCAGCCGGTGGGCTAGCGGACAAGAGACCCAGTACTTC. Encoded protein: CASSRWASGQETQYF.

At least ten counts were recorded for this clonotype. The chain employs TRBV5-4 and TRBJ1-2; D may be TRBD1 (6 bases). The germline V gene has CDR1 SGHNT and CDR2 YYREEE (reference sequence). The germline V and J ends were trimmed by 6 bases and 6 bases, with 18 bases remaining between them. CDR3 size: 14 residues. DNA for the CDR3: TGTGCCAGCACCACAGGGTCTGATCTGGATGGCTACACCTTC. Translation: CASTTGSDLDGYTF.

The chain employs TRBV7-2 and TRBJ1-2; D is possibly TRBD1 (5 bases). Per the germline V gene, CDR1 is SGHTA and CDR2 is FQGNSA. The CDR3 extends over 14 amino acids. Trimming took 4 bases from V and 4 from J, leaving 13 bases between them. Here the CDR3 reads CASSSQGTSYGYTF. CDR3 nucleotide sequence: TGTGCCAGCAGCTCGCAGGGTACTAGCTATGGCTACACCTTC. Full variable domain (rest looked up from reference TRBV7-2 and TRBJ1-2): GAGVSQSPSNKVTEKGKDVELRCDPISGHTALYWYRQSLGQGLEFLIYFQGNSAPDKSGLPSDRFSAERTGGSVSTLTIQRTQQEDSAVYLCASSSQGTSYGYTFGSGTRLTVV.

CDR3 nucleotides: TGTGCCAGCAGCTTAGACGGTCCTTACCTACAGGGTTTTCAGTCACCCCTCCACTTT. Its protein product is CASSLDGPYLQGFQSPLHF. The V and J genes are TRBV11-2 and TRBJ1-6, with TRBD1 as a possible D gene (6 bases). Germline V gives CDR1 SGHAT, CDR2 FQNNGV. V lost 0 bases and J 10 bases, leaving 25 bases between the germline ends. CDR3 length equals 19 residues.

This clonotype was detected ten times or more. This sequence joins TRBV29-1 and TRBJ2-7; the D gene is possibly TRBD1 (5 bases). Germline-derived CDR1 and CDR2 are SQVTM and ANQGSEA. Trimming removed 4 bases from V and 5 bases from J, with 6 bases in between. The CDR3 is made up of 10 amino acids. Here the CDR3 DNA reads TGCAGCGTTGCAGGGAACGAGCAGTACTTC. Protein product: CSVAGNEQYF.

For this clonotype: At one of its ends the junction is not consistent with the germline gene, which may arise from a read error. For the CDR3, the DNA is TGTGCCAGCAGACTTTACACCGGGGAGTTGTTTTTT. Its translation: CASRLYTGELFF. The chain links TRBV6-5 to TRBJ2-2, with D possibly matching TRBD2 (5 bases). CDR1 MNHEY and CDR2 SVGAGI come from the germline V gene. This CDR3 region has 12 residues.

With respect to this clonotype: A much larger clone is a single base away; this may be a read error. The V and J genes are TRBV6-1 and TRBJ2-7; the D gene is possibly TRBD2 (6 bases). Trimming stripped 6 bases from V and 3 bases from J, with 15 bases between. This CDR3 comprises 14 residues. Germline V gene data show CDR1 as MNHNS and CDR2 as SASEGT. The CDR3 reads CASSRPGVNYEQYF. The CDR3 region has the DNA TGTGCCAGCAGCCGGCCGGGGGTGAACTACGAGCAGTACTTC.

At least ten counts were recorded for this clonotype. The V gene is TRBV5-5, the J gene TRBJ2-7; D is uncertain. The CDR3 runs to 15 residues. Germline V lookup: CDR1 SGHKS, CDR2 YYEKEE (reference sequence). V gave up 2 bases and J gave up 5 bases, with 17 bases separating them. DNA for the CDR3: TGTGCCAGCAGCTTTGATGGTTTGGGTGCCGACGAGCAGTACTTC. Encoded protein: CASSFDGLGADEQYF.

About this clonotype: The junction differs from germline at one of its ends, possibly a read error. The chain uses TRBV19 and TRBJ2-6, with D perhaps assigned TRBD1 or TRBD2 (5 bases each). This CDR3 spans 10 amino acids. Per germline, CDR1 LNHDA and CDR2 SQIVND (reference sequence). CDR3: CATEGRSKAF. The CDR3 nucleotides are TGTGCCACCGAGGGACGAAGTAAAGCTTTC. Drawing the rest from reference TRBV19 and TRBJ2-6, the complete variable domain is DGGITQSPKYLFRKEGQNVTLSCEQNLNHDAMYWYRQDPGQGLRLIYYSQIVNDFQKGDIAEGYSVSREKKESFPLTVTSAQKNPTAFYLCATEGRSKAFGAGSRLTVL.

This sequence joins TRBV29-1 and TRBJ2-7; 9 bases agree with TRBD1. Trimming cost V 8 bases and J 5 bases; bases outside gene matches: 4. CDR3 length equals 11 residues. Germline V gives CDR1 SQVTM, CDR2 ANQGSEA. Here the CDR3 DNA reads TGCAGCTCGGGGACAGGGAACGAGCAGTACTTC. This translates into CSSGTGNEQYF.

This clonotype has more than one count but fewer than ten. V usage is TRBV19 and J usage is TRBJ1-1; unclear D gene. CDR3 length equals 14 residues. Per the germline V gene, CDR1 is LNHDA and CDR2 is SQIVND (reference sequence). Trimming took 3 bases from V and 0 from J, leaving 8 bases between them. The CDR3 nucleotides read TGTGCCAGTAGTATTCGGTTCATGAACACTGAAGCTTTCTTT. Translation: CASSIRFMNTEAFF. The full variable domain, completed using reference TRBV19 and TRBJ1-1, is DGGITQSPKYLFRKEGQNVTLSCEQNLNHDAMYWYRQDPGQGLRLIYYSQIVNDFQKGDIAEGYSVSREKKESFPLTVTSAQKNPTAFYLCASSIRFMNTEAFFGQGTRLTVV.

This chain joins TRBV7-9 and TRBJ1-1, with D possibly being TRBD1 (5 bases). The length of the CDR3 is 14 residues. The germline CDR1 and CDR2 sequences are SEHNR and FQNEAQ (reference sequence). V dropped 1 base and J dropped 6 bases, with 12 bases sitting between them. CDR3 coding DNA: TGTGCCAGCAGCTTAGTACCCGGGGCCTCTGAAGCTTTCTTT. It codes for CASSLVPGASEAFF.

The rearrangement links TRBV29-1 to TRBJ2-1; either TRBD1 or TRBD2 may fit D (6 bases each). V was clipped by 8 bases and J by 3 bases, with 17 bases between them. Germline assignment: CDR1 SQVTM and CDR2 ANQGSEA. The CDR3 runs 14 residues. Here the CDR3 reads CSWRGERGYNEQFF. CDR3 sequence (DNA): TGCAGCTGGAGGGGGGAGAGAGGCTACAATGAGCAGTTCTTC.